These T cell receptor beta chains were read from a single sample in a study of T-cell memory formation after mild COVID-19. TCRdb recomputed calls from the 5' RACE reads with MiXCR, one row per CDR3 protein. This table holds 140,000 to 150,000 distinct CDR3 sequences, 19% found once. The sequenced sample consisted of PBMCs or a T cell subset sorted from them (not recorded which). The source of these receptors is an adult woman who had mild COVID-19 (a few samples of this study predate the infection). Cell type and time point are not known. The CDR3 runs from the conserved cysteine through the conserved F or W. The D gene is left open where the match is weak. Clone size, where shown, is once, few, many, or a class for clones that have expanded.

CDR3 length,D gene,V gene,J gene,clone size,CDR3 DNA,CDR3 protein
13,NA,TRBV24-1,TRBJ2-1,NA,TGTGCCACCAGTGACCAGACAGTCAAACACCAGTTCTTC,CATSDQTVKHQFF
13,NA,TRBV18,TRBJ2-5,few,TGTGCCAGCTCACCCTTCCTCCAAGAGACCCAGTACTTC,CASSPFLQETQYF
15,NA,TRBV7-9,TRBJ2-5,many,TGTGCCAGCAGCTACCCGTTGGGGGGGCGAGAGACCCAGTACTTC,CASSYPLGGRETQYF
13,NA,TRBV27,TRBJ2-2,NA,TGTGCCAGCAGTTTCGGGAACACCGGGGAGCTGTTTTTT,CASSFGNTGELFF
12,NA,TRBV7-8,TRBJ2-1,NA,TGTGCCAGCAGCCCCCGTGCGGCTGAGCAGTTCTTC,CASSPRAAEQFF
14,TRBD1,TRBV12-3/TRBV12-4,TRBJ1-2,few,TGTGCCAGCAGCCCAGACAGGGCACGGTATGGCTACACCTTC,CASSPDRARYGYTF
16,NA,TRBV7-2,TRBJ2-7,few,TGTGCCAGCAGCTTCGGATCAGGGTCACGTAGCTACGAGCAGTACTTC,CASSFGSGSRSYEQYF
15,TRBD1,TRBV7-2,TRBJ1-2,few,TGTGCCAGCAGCTTCGGACAGGGGGCTGTCAATGGCTACACCTTC,CASSFGQGAVNGYTF
13,NA,TRBV12-3/TRBV12-4,TRBJ1-2,few,TGTGCCAGCAGTCGAGTAGCAAGCTATGGCTACACCTTC,CASSRVASYGYTF
15,NA,TRBV5-1,TRBJ1-5,NA,TGCGCCAGCAGCTTCCGAGGGGATAGCAATCAGCCCCAGCATTTT,CASSFRGDSNQPQHF
13,NA,TRBV6-6,TRBJ2-7,few,TGTGCCAGCAGAGAGGTCGCTTCCTACGAGCAGTACTTC,CASREVASYEQYF
17,TRBD2,TRBV6-2/TRBV6-3,TRBJ2-7,many,TGTGCCAGCAGTTCTCTAGGACTAGCGGGGGTATCCTACGAGCAGTACTTC,CASSSLGLAGVSYEQYF
15,TRBD2,TRBV20-1,TRBJ2-3,NA,TGCAGTGCCCTTCGGACTAGCGGGGGCACAGATACGCAGTATTTT,CSALRTSGGTDTQYF
15,NA,TRBV9,TRBJ1-4,NA,TGTGCCAGCAGCGTCGGAACGGTCTCTAATGAAAAACTGTTTTTT,CASSVGTVSNEKLFF
13,NA,TRBV7-2,TRBJ2-7,NA,TGTGCCAGCAGCTCGCAGGGGGGCTACGAGCAGTACTTC,CASSSQGGYEQYF
14,NA,TRBV5-4,TRBJ1-4,NA,TGTGCCAGCAGCTTGGATGGGGGTAATGAAAAACTGTTTTTT,CASSLDGGNEKLFF
11,NA,TRBV5-1,TRBJ2-5,many,TGCGCCAGCAGCATACAAGAGACCCAGTACTTC,CASSIQETQYF
14,NA,TRBV20-1,TRBJ2-1,NA,TGCAGTGCTAGGGCCGGTAGCTCCTACAATGAGCAGTTCTTC,CSARAGSSYNEQFF
13,NA,TRBV11-2,TRBJ2-2,NA,TGTGCCAGCAGCTTAGATCGTGGCGGGGAGCTGTTTTTT,CASSLDRGGELFF
16,TRBD1,TRBV7-2,TRBJ2-1,many,TGTGCCAGCAGAACATACCGGGACAGGGGGCGGAATGAGCAGTTCTTC,CASRTYRDRGRNEQFF
11,NA,TRBV7-8,TRBJ1-1,few,TGTGCCAGCAGCTTAGTTGCCGAAGCTTTCTTT,CASSLVAEAFF
12,NA,TRBV12-3/TRBV12-4,TRBJ2-2,few,TGTGCCAGCAGCAGGACAGTCGGGGAGCTGTTTTTT,CASSRTVGELFF
14,NA,TRBV12-3/TRBV12-4,TRBJ1-2,few,TGTGCCAGCAGTTTTTCTTCTGGGCACTATGGCTACACCTTC,CASSFSSGHYGYTF
16,TRBD2,TRBV3-1,TRBJ2-7,many,TGTGCCAGCAGCCAAGATCGTAAACTAGCGGGGGGGCAGCAGTACTTC,CASSQDRKLAGGQQYF
16,NA,TRBV15,TRBJ2-3,NA,TGTGCCACCAGCAGAGATAACCCAGTTCGTGGAGATACGCAGTATTTT,CATSRDNPVRGDTQYF
15,TRBD1,TRBV5-1,TRBJ2-5,few,TGCGCCAGCAGCTTGGGGACAGGGTTTCGGGAGACCCAGTACTTC,CASSLGTGFRETQYF
16,TRBD1,TRBV19,TRBJ1-5,NA,TGTGCCAGTAGTAAAGGGGGCAGGGTTGGCAATCAGCCACAGCATTTT,CASSKGGRVGNQPQHF
14,NA,TRBV12-3/TRBV12-4,TRBJ2-2,few,TGTGCCGTCCGTGGGGTGGGGAACACCGGGGAGCTGTTTTTT,CAVRGVGNTGELFF
14,TRBD1,TRBV7-2,TRBJ2-7,many,TGTGCCAGCAGCCCGGGACAGGGGATCTACGAGCAGTACTTC,CASSPGQGIYEQYF
15,NA,TRBV7-6,TRBJ2-1,few,TGTGCCAGCAGACAGAGCCCGTCCTCCTACAATGAGCAGTTCTTC,CASRQSPSSYNEQFF
15,NA,TRBV5-1,TRBJ2-1,NA,TGCGCCAGCTTCGGAGGTGGTGGTCCAAACAATGAGCAGTTCTTC,CASFGGGGPNNEQFF
16,TRBD1,TRBV18,TRBJ1-2,NA,TGTGCCAGCTCACCACTCCCGAGACAGGGTTTTGGTGGCTACACCTTC,CASSPLPRQGFGGYTF
17,TRBD2,TRBV6-6,TRBJ2-1,NA,TGTGCCAGCAGTTTATCTCTAGCGGGGGCCTCCTACAATGAGCAGTTCTTC,CASSLSLAGASYNEQFF
15,NA,TRBV12-3/TRBV12-4,TRBJ2-4,NA,TGTGCCAGCAGTTTAGGGACCTTAGCCAAAAACATTCAGTACTTC,CASSLGTLAKNIQYF
15,TRBD1,TRBV7-2,TRBJ2-3,few,TGTGCCAGCAGCCGAGGGGACAGGGTAGGGAATACGCAGTATTTT,CASSRGDRVGNTQYF
15,NA,TRBV30,TRBJ2-7,NA,TGTGCCTGGAGTTCGGGGACCCTCTACTCCTACGAGCAGTACTTC,CAWSSGTLYSYEQYF
17,TRBD2,TRBV7-9,TRBJ2-1,NA,TGTGCCAGCAGCTTAGAGGGAGGCGGGAGTTTGTACAATGAGCAGTTCTTC,CASSLEGGGSLYNEQFF
14,NA,TRBV3-1,TRBJ2-3,many,TGTGCCAGCAGCTTACAGGGCGGCACAGATACGCAGTATTTT,CASSLQGGTDTQYF
15,TRBD2,TRBV5-1,TRBJ2-1,NA,TGCGCCAGCAGCTTTGACGGGGGGGTCTACAATGAGCAGTTCTTC,CASSFDGGVYNEQFF